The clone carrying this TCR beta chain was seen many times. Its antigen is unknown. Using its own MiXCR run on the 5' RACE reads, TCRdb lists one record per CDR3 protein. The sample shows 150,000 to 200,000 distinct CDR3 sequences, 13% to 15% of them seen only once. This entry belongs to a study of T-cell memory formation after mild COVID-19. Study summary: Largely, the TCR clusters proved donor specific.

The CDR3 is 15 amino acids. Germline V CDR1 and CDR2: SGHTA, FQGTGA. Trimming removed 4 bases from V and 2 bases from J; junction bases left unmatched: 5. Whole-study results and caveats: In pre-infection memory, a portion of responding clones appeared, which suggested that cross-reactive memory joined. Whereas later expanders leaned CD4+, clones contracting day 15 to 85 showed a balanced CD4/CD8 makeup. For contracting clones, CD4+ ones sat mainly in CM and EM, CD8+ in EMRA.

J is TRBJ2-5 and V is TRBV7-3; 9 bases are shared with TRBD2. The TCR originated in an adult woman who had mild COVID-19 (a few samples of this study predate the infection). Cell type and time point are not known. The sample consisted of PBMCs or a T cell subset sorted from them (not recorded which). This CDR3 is CASSWGLAEQETQYF. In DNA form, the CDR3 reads TGTGCCAGCAGCTGGGGACTAGCAGAACAAGAGACCCAGTACTTC.